These 12 T cell receptor beta chains share one sample of origin, sequenced in a study of blood T cell repertoires in COVID-19 (dated by TCRdb to the early 2020s). Library method: the immunoSEQ multiplex PCR assay. TCRdb carries this immuneACCESS record with in-frame sequences only. Its versions omit some clonotypes, under half of them owing to an unresolved V gene in the studies checked, with the rest unexplained. Here the sample has 390,000 or so clones; 86% occur a single time. The ten largest clonotypes hold around 1.4% of the sample. Sequences were obtained from peripheral blood. Receptor source: a woman aged 25 to 39 with active or convalescent COVID-19.

The chain links TRBV12-3 or TRBV12-4 to TRBJ2-7; a weak D match, TRBD2 (6 bases). V lost 5 bases and J lost 3, with 11 bases in between. This CDR3 comprises 13 residues. CDR3 sequence: CASSLGLIYEQYF. The CDR3 region has the DNA TGTGCCAGCAGTCTGGGACTCATCTACGAGCAGTACTTC.

The rearrangement links TRBV3-1 (or the pseudogene TRBV3-2) to TRBJ2-5, with 8 nucleotides matching TRBD2. V shed 3 bases, J shed 6 bases, and the junction held 6 bases outside the gene matches. Germline CDR1 reads LGHDT; CDR2 reads YNNKEL (reference sequence). This CDR3 contains 14 residues. CDR3 in amino acids: CASSQAGLEKTQYF. The CDR3 DNA is TGTGCCAGCAGCCAGGCGGGACTAGAGAAGACCCAGTACTTC.

The V gene is TRBV7-9, the J gene TRBJ1-5; D is possibly TRBD1 (6 bases). The V gene's germline CDR1 is SEHNR and CDR2 FQNEAQ (reference sequence). Trimming left V 4 bases short and J 11 bases short, with 21 bases between. The CDR3 extends over 15 amino acids. CDR3: CASSSAGTKVGAQHF. The CDR3 bases are TGTGCCAGCAGCTCAGCCGGGACAAAGGTGGGGGCCCAGCATTTT.

The chain combines TRBV6-5 with TRBJ1-1, with TRBD1 matching over 7 bases. CDR1 and CDR2 from the germline V gene are MNHEY and SVGAGI. With V trimmed by 10 bases and J by 11 bases, 13 bases remained unmatched. The CDR3 has 12 residues. CDR3 protein: CATGQVRVTAFF. Here the CDR3 DNA reads TGTGCCACCGGACAGGTTCGGGTGACCGCTTTCTTT.

This clone was counted a single time. The V and J genes are TRBV7-9 and TRBJ2-1; TRBD2 matches 10 bases. Trimming took 4 bases from V and 2 from J; bases not matched to a gene: 8. Germline V gene lookup returns CDR1 SEHNR and CDR2 FQNEAQ (reference sequence). CDR3 length: 17 residues. CDR3 DNA sequence: TGTGCCAGCAGCTCCCACGGTAGCGGGGGGCCCTACAATGAGCAGTTCTTC. This sequence encodes CASSSHGSGGPYNEQFF. Full variable domain (missing parts from reference TRBV7-9 and TRBJ2-1): DTGVSQNPRHKITKRGQNVTFRCDPISEHNRLYWYRQTLGQGPEFLTYFQNEAQLEKSRLLSDRFSAERPKGSFSTLEIQRTEQGDSAMYLCASSSHGSGGPYNEQFFGPGTRLTVL.

There are a few counts of this clone. This chain joins TRBV6-5 and TRBJ2-2; D is unresolved. The V gene's germline CDR1 is MNHEY and CDR2 SVGAGI. This CDR3 contains 14 residues. The V gene lost 6 bases and the J gene lost 6 bases, with 14 bases spanning the gap. Here the CDR3 reads CASSYQEFAGELFF. CDR3 coding DNA: TGTGCCAGCAGCTACCAAGAGTTCGCCGGGGAGCTGTTTTTT.

This chain's CDR3 is CASSSFGGSNQPQHF. The CDR3 DNA reads TGTGCCAGCAGTTCCTTCGGGGGAAGCAATCAGCCCCAGCATTTT. The rearrangement joins TRBV28 to TRBJ1-5, with D possibly matching TRBD1 (5 bases). Germline CDR1 is MDHEN and CDR2 is SYDVKM. The ends were cut back, 4 bases at V and 1 base at J, with 11 bases in the middle. CDR3 length: 15 amino acids. The variable domain in full, with the rest retrieved from reference TRBV28 and TRBJ1-5, is DVKVTQSSRYLVKRTGEKVFLECVQDMDHENMFWYRQDPGLGLRLIYFSYDVKMKEKGDIPEGYSVSREKKERFSLILESASTNQTSMYLCASSSFGGSNQPQHFGDGTRLSIL.

The chain employs TRBV9 and TRBJ1-1; no clear D gene. V was trimmed by 0 bases and J by 2 bases, leaving 8 bases between them. This CDR3 contains 14 residues. CDR1 and CDR2 (germline): SGDLS, YYNGEE. The CDR3 reads CASSVGPGNTEAFF. CDR3 nucleotide sequence: TGTGCCAGCAGCGTAGGGCCGGGTAACACTGAAGCTTTCTTT.

The V gene is TRBV4-2, the J gene TRBJ2-2, with TRBD2 matching over 9 bases. The CDR3 loop spans 17 amino acids. Germline CDR1 and CDR2: LGHNA and YNFKEQ. V was clipped by 0 bases and J by 5 bases; unmatched bases: 7. The CDR3 spells CASSQDRALAGTGELFF. The DNA of the CDR3 is TGTGCCAGCAGCCAAGATCGGGCGCTAGCGGGGACCGGGGAGCTGTTTTTT.

This chain connects TRBV4-2 to TRBJ2-3; D perhaps matches TRBD1 (6 bases). The V end was cut by 0 bases, the J end by 2 bases, with 12 bases between. This CDR3 has 16 amino acids. Per germline, CDR1 LGHNA and CDR2 YNFKEQ. The CDR3 bases are TGTGCCAGCAGCCAAGATCGGGACACCTACACAGATACGCAGTATTTT. This encodes CASSQDRDTYTDTQYF.

The CDR3 protein is CASSTGEGIWTGELFF. The CDR3 region has the DNA TGTGCCAGTAGTACTGGCGAGGGAATATGGACCGGGGAGCTGTTTTTT. V is TRBV19 and J is TRBJ2-2; the D gene is possibly TRBD2 (5 bases). V shed 4 bases and J shed 5 bases, with 17 bases lying between them. The CDR3 is 16 residues long. Looked up from germline, CDR1 is LNHDA and CDR2 is SQIVND (reference sequence).

The chain recombines TRBV10-3 with TRBJ2-3; a possible D gene is TRBD1 (6 bases). The germline gives CDR1 ENHRY, CDR2 SYGVKD. Trimming pared 3 bases from V and 0 bases from J, leaving 13 bases between. The CDR3 is 16 residues long. The CDR3 is CAISDGVQGSTDTQYF. Here the CDR3 DNA reads TGTGCCATCAGTGATGGTGTGCAGGGGAGCACAGATACGCAGTATTTT.